The 25 T cell receptor beta chains below were found in one sample sequenced in a study of cytomegalovirus exposure and HLA in healthy donors (dated by TCRdb to 2016 to 2017). The library was built by means of the immunoSEQ multiplex PCR assay. For the multiplex PCR, a mixture combining 60 forward primers for TCR Vbeta segments and 13 reverse primers for TCR Jbeta segments was used. Here the immuneACCESS table is served through TCRdb, limited to in-frame sequences with V and J called. Missing clones are a known gap in these copies; in checked studies unresolved V genes cover under half, and the rest lacks a known reason. In all, the sample holds over 70,000 clones, and roughly 70% of those were seen once. The top ten clones comprise about a fifth of the sample. Sequenced material: PBMCs. The receptors originated from a man aged 30 to 45 in good health and CMV-seropositive.

The V and J genes are TRBV7-2 and TRBJ2-7; 9 bases agree with TRBD1. This CDR3 contains 14 residues. V lost 3 bases and J lost 7; bases outside the gene matches: 7. CDR1 and CDR2 from the germline V gene are SGHTA and FQGNSA. CDR3 DNA: TGTGCCAGCAGCTTGGGGACAGGGACCGGGGAGCAGTACTTC. It specifies CASSLGTGTGEQYF.

This clone was found many times. The rearrangement links TRBV6-4 to TRBJ2-3, with 10 bases matching TRBD1. This CDR3 region has 14 residues. Unmatched junction bases numbered 0, after V lost 2 bases and J lost 4 bases. Per germline, CDR1 MRHNA and CDR2 SNTAGT. The DNA of the CDR3 is TGTGCCAGCAGTGACGGACAGGGGGCAGATACGCAGTATTTT. Its protein product is CASSDGQGADTQYF.

CDR3: CASSYPGLFYEQFF. DNA of the CDR3: TGTGCCAGCAGCTACCCAGGGTTGTTCTATGAGCAGTTCTTC. This chain joins TRBV5-6 and TRBJ2-1; tentative D call: TRBD1 (5 bases). The germline V gene has CDR1 SGHDT and CDR2 YYEEEE. The CDR3 loop spans 14 amino acids. V lost 3 bases and J 8 bases, leaving 15 bases between the germline ends.

The CDR3 loop is CAWSVPNSRNTEAFF. CDR3 coding DNA: TGTGCCTGGAGTGTACCTAACAGCAGGAACACTGAAGCTTTCTTT. The V and J genes are TRBV30 and TRBJ1-1; D uncertain. Trimming cost V 0 bases and J 1 base, with 12 bases left between them. CDR1 and CDR2 (germline): GTSNPN, SVGIG (reference sequence). The CDR3 covers 15 residues.

This chain links TRBV27 with TRBJ2-3; 9 bases fit TRBD2. Per the germline V gene, CDR1 is MNHEY and CDR2 is SMNVEV (reference sequence). Germline trimming cut 0 bases from V and 5 bases from J; bases unmatched to any gene: 6. The CDR3 sequence is 16 residues long. The CDR3, as DNA: TGTGCCAGCAGTTTATCGGGCGGGAGGGCCGGAGATACGCAGTATTTT. This gives the protein CASSLSGGRAGDTQYF.

This clone was found once. This chain connects TRBV30 to TRBJ1-2; D call uncertain. The CDR3 totals 13 residues. V lost 0 bases and J lost 2, with 7 bases in between. The germline CDR1 and CDR2 sequences are GTSNPN and SVGIG (reference sequence). CDR3 sequence reads: CAWSVSRNYGYTF. CDR3 DNA sequence: TGTGCCTGGAGTGTCTCCAGAAACTATGGCTACACCTTC. Full variable domain (outside the CDR3, taken from reference TRBV30 and TRBJ1-2): SQTIHQWPATLVQPVGSPLSLECTVEGTSNPNLYWYRQAAGRGLQLLFYSVGIGQISSEVPQNLSASRPQDRQFILSSKKLLLSDSGFYLCAWSVSRNYGYTFGSGTRLTVV.

The rearrangement uses TRBV6-5 and TRBJ1-6, with D unresolved. This CDR3 region has 14 residues. V dropped 6 bases and J dropped 5 bases, with 11 bases sitting between them. CDR1 is MNHEY and CDR2 is SVGAGI in the germline V gene. The CDR3 coding sequence is TGTGCCAGCAGCCAACAGAAGAATAATTCACCCCTCCACTTT. This translates into CASSQQKNNSPLHF.

Only one count was recorded for this clone. This chain uses TRBV6-5 with TRBJ2-7, with 10 bases matching TRBD2. V was pared by 5 bases and J by 4 bases, with 8 bases of the junction left unmatched. The germline CDR1 and CDR2 sequences are MNHEY and SVGAGI. The CDR3 sequence is 15 residues long. CDR3 region: CASSPWASGSYEQYF. The CDR3 bases are TGTGCCAGCAGTCCCTGGGCTAGCGGGAGTTACGAGCAGTACTTC.

Here the CDR3 DNA reads TGTGCCTGGAGATTCCAGGGCGGCGCTGAAAAACTGTTTTTT. Protein: CAWRFQGGAEKLFF. The chain couples TRBV30 to TRBJ1-4, with a possible D match to TRBD1 (5 bases). The V gene lost 3 bases and the J gene lost 7 bases, with 15 bases spanning the gap. The CDR3 consists of 14 residues. Germline V lookup: CDR1 GTSNPN, CDR2 SVGIG (reference sequence).

This clone appeared a few times. The chain recombines TRBV9 with TRBJ2-1, with 13 bases identical to TRBD2. The CDR3 totals 18 residues. Per germline, CDR1 SGDLS and CDR2 YYNGEE. V gave up 0 bases and J gave up 4 bases; unmatched junction bases: 7. Here the CDR3 DNA reads TGTGCCAGCAGCGTAGCTACTAGCGGGAGGGATCTATACAATGAGCAGTTCTTC. Protein product: CASSVATSGRDLYNEQFF. The variable domain in full, completed from reference TRBV9 and TRBJ2-1, reads DSGVTQTPKHLITATGQRVTLRCSPRSGDLSVYWYQQSLDQGLQFLIQYYNGEERAKGNILERFSAQQFPDLHSELNLSSLELGDSALYFCASSVATSGRDLYNEQFFGPGTRLTVL.

The chain couples TRBV28 to TRBJ2-2; 8 bases agree with TRBD1. J was trimmed by 6 bases and V by 5 bases; bases with no gene match: 8. Germline-derived CDR1 and CDR2 are MDHEN and SYDVKM. This CDR3 comprises 15 residues. CDR3: CASSPGQAGSGELFF. The CDR3, as DNA: TGTGCCAGCAGTCCGGGACAGGCGGGGTCCGGGGAGCTGTTTTTT.

The chain carries TRBV28 and TRBJ2-1; 15 nucleotides line up with TRBD2. The V and J ends lost 3 bases and 8 bases, in that order; junction bases with no gene match: 5. The CDR3 runs to 16 residues. Germline assignment: CDR1 MDHEN and CDR2 SYDVKM. The CDR3 protein is CASSFGLAGGPDEQFF. CDR3 sequence (DNA): TGTGCCAGCAGTTTCGGACTAGCGGGAGGGCCGGATGAGCAGTTCTTC.

The CDR3 nucleotides read TGCGCCAGCAGCTTGGAGGGACAGGGGCACAATGAGCAGTTCTTC. Its translation is CASSLEGQGHNEQFF. The chain uses TRBV5-1 and TRBJ2-1, with TRBD1 identical over 10 bases. The junction had 2 bases not matched to a gene; V was cut back by 0 bases and J by 5 bases. The CDR3 is 15 amino acids. Germline-derived CDR1 and CDR2 are SGHRS and YFSETQ. The full variable domain, rest sourced from reference TRBV5-1 and TRBJ2-1, is KAGVTQTPRYLIKTRGQQVTLSCSPISGHRSVSWYQQTPGQGLQFLFEYFSETQRNKGNFPGRFSGRQFSNSRSEMNVSTLELGDSALYLCASSLEGQGHNEQFFGPGTRLTVL.

The chain is built from TRBV19 and TRBJ1-1; D unclear. This CDR3 has 13 amino acids. Trimming took 3 bases from V and 3 from J, leaving 8 bases between them. Germline V gene sequence: CDR1 LNHDA, CDR2 SQIVND (reference sequence). CDR3 protein: CASSITADTEAFF. The CDR3 DNA is TGTGCCAGTAGTATTACAGCAGACACTGAAGCTTTCTTT.

The chain recombines TRBV2 with TRBJ2-7, with 8 nucleotides matching TRBD2. The CDR3 is 15 amino acids. V lost 4 bases, J lost 0 bases, and 5 bases stayed unmatched. Per germline, CDR1 SNHLY and CDR2 FYNNEI. CDR3 nucleotides: TGTGCCAGCAGTGGCGGGAGGACCTCCTCCTACGAGCAGTACTTC. Its protein product is CASSGGRTSSYEQYF. Drawing the rest from reference TRBV2 and TRBJ2-7, the complete variable domain is EPEVTQTPSHQVTQMGQEVILRCVPISNHLYFYWYRQILGQKVEFLVSFYNNEISEKSEIFDDQFSVERPDGSNFTLKIRSTKLEDSAMYFCASSGGRTSSYEQYFGPGTRLTVT.

This clone was seen only a few times. This rearrangement joins TRBV7-9 to TRBJ2-7; 8 bases agree with TRBD2. The CDR3 runs 15 residues. J was trimmed by 6 bases and V by 2 bases; bases with no gene match: 9. The germline V gene has CDR1 SEHNR and CDR2 FQNEAQ (reference sequence). The CDR3 DNA is TGTGCCAGCAGCTTAAGTAGCGGGGCTTTTCGCGAGCAGTACTTC. Its protein product is CASSLSSGAFREQYF.

V is TRBV5-1 and J is TRBJ2-3, with no clear D. Germline V CDR1 and CDR2: SGHRS, YFSETQ. The CDR3 loop spans 12 amino acids. The V end was cut by 1 base, the J end by 4 bases, with 4 bases between. The CDR3 loop is CASSLPSDTQYF. In nucleotides, the CDR3 is TGCGCCAGCAGCTTGCCTTCAGATACGCAGTATTTT.

The rearrangement links TRBV30 to TRBJ2-4, with D perhaps matching TRBD2 (6 bases). This CDR3 has 15 residues. CDR1 GTSNPN and CDR2 SVGIG come from the germline V gene (reference sequence). Trimming left V 1 base short and J 7 bases short, with 17 bases between. The CDR3 nucleotides read TGTGCCTGGAGTGATCGGCAGGGAGGATTTAACATTCAGTACTTC. Its translation: CAWSDRQGGFNIQYF.

The rearrangement links TRBV2 to TRBJ1-2, with 10 bases identical to TRBD1. Germline values: CDR1 SNHLY, CDR2 FYNNEI. With V trimmed by 10 bases and J by 8 bases, 13 bases remained unmatched. CDR3 length equals 14 residues. CDR3 in amino acids: CAIKRDRGVGGYTF. The CDR3 DNA follows: TGTGCCATCAAGAGGGACAGGGGAGTTGGGGGCTACACCTTC.

The chain combines TRBV5-1 with TRBJ2-3; TRBD1 matches 12 bases. The length of the CDR3 is 16 residues. The germline CDR1 and CDR2 sequences are SGHRS and YFSETQ. J gave up 5 bases and V 0 bases, and 4 bases lay outside the gene matches. CDR3 sequence: CASSLGGTGGEDTQYF. In nucleotides, the CDR3 is TGCGCCAGCAGCTTGGGAGGGACAGGGGGCGAAGATACGCAGTATTTT. The complete variable domain, with remaining parts taken from reference TRBV5-1 and TRBJ2-3, reads KAGVTQTPRYLIKTRGQQVTLSCSPISGHRSVSWYQQTPGQGLQFLFEYFSETQRNKGNFPGRFSGRQFSNSRSEMNVSTLELGDSALYLCASSLGGTGGEDTQYFGPGTRLTVL.

Details on this clone: Other DNA variants within this sample encode the same CDR3. The V call is TRBV29-1, the J call TRBJ2-7; D possibly corresponds to TRBD2 (6 bases). The CDR3 covers 12 residues. From germline, CDR1 is SQVTM and CDR2 ANQGSEA. With 4 bases removed from V and 2 bases from J, the gap between germline ends came to 9 bases. Here the CDR3 DNA reads TGCAGCGTTGGAGGCGGGACCTACGAGCAGTACTTC. It translates to CSVGGGTYEQYF.

This clone was recorded only once. This sequence joins TRBV28 and TRBJ2-7; TRBD2 matches at 7 bases. J was trimmed by 5 bases and V by 3 bases; bases with no gene match: 7. This CDR3 has 14 residues. Germline CDR1 is MDHEN and CDR2 is SYDVKM. In nucleotides, the CDR3 is TGTGCCAGCAGTTTCAGTCTAGCGGTGGACGAGCAGTACTTC. Translation gives CASSFSLAVDEQYF.

V usage is TRBV6-5 and J usage is TRBJ1-1; no definite D call. The germline V gene has CDR1 MNHEY and CDR2 SVGAGI. The V end lost 6 bases, the J end lost 4 bases, and 12 bases lay between the germline ends. This CDR3 contains 13 residues. CDR3 residues: CASRQRGGTEAFF. DNA of the CDR3: TGTGCCAGCAGACAAAGAGGCGGCACTGAAGCTTTCTTT.

DNA of the CDR3: TGCGCCAGCAGCCTTGGACAGACCTACGAGCAGTACTTC. Translating gives CASSLGQTYEQYF. This sequence joins TRBV4-3 and TRBJ2-7, with TRBD1 as a possible D gene (6 bases). Germline CDR1 reads LGHNA; CDR2 reads YSLEER. The V gene lost 4 bases and the J gene lost 2 bases, with 9 bases spanning the gap. The CDR3 length is 13 residues.

The rearrangement links TRBV4-1 to TRBJ1-2; TRBD1 aligns across 11 bases. In germline, CDR1 is MGHRA, CDR2 YSYEKL. The CDR3 has 15 residues. Trimming cost V 4 bases and J 4 bases; bases outside gene matches: 5. The CDR3 DNA sequence: TGCGCCAGCAGCCGGGACAGGGGGTCCTTCTATGGCTACACCTTC. It specifies CASSRDRGSFYGYTF.